This TCR beta chain was documented in a study of beta chain features in type 1 diabetes. Overall study findings and caveats: Naive, central memory and Treg TCRB repertoires appeared more alike in patients than in healthy donors. When Type 1 diabetes patients were examined, their TCRB CDR3s proved moderately but significantly shorter in all four CD4+ subsets.

CDR1 SGHRS and CDR2 YFSETQ come from the germline V gene. Deletions cut 4 bases from V and 5 bases from J, with 12 bases between. CDR3 length: 13 residues. About this clone itself: Its antigen remains unknown. This CDR3 is also generated by other DNA sequences in the sample.

cDNA synthesis used the whole RNA isolate, giving expressed TCRB sequences. Clones were read by immunoSEQ multiplex PCR, and TCRdb kept only the in-frame ones, dropping some. The data hold 500,000 to 650,000 clones, with roughly 12% observed a single time. What was sequenced was naive CD4+ T cells from blood. The sequence derives from a man aged 25-45 years with type 1 diabetes. The chain has TRBV5-1 and TRBJ2-5; D perhaps matches TRBD1 (6 bases). The CDR3 is CASSPQGRETQYF. The CDR3, as DNA: TGCGCCAGCAGCCCACAGGGTCGGGAGACCCAGTACTTC.